This TCR beta chain appears in the sequencing data of a study of blood T cell repertoires in COVID-19. The CDR3 length is 15 residues. CDR1 PRHDT and CDR2 FYEKMQ come from the germline V gene (reference sequence). Between the trimmed V and J ends, which lost 5 bases and 6 bases, there was a span of 20 bases. Using immunoSEQ multiplex PCR, the repertoire was profiled, and TCRdb retains in-frame clones only, with some absent. This sample yields a few hundred thousand clones, of which roughly 82% are seen a single time; more than 1.2% belongs to the top ten. The specimen was peripheral blood. The J gene is TRBJ2-7, the V gene TRBV13; D is perhaps TRBD2 (6 bases). This TCR was sampled from a woman aged 40 to 55 who had recovered from COVID-19. Here the CDR3 DNA reads TGTGCCAGCAGCATTTTTCGGGACTTATCCCCCGAGCAGTACTTC. This translates into CASSIFRDLSPEQYF. Full variable domain (remainder filled in from reference TRBV13 and TRBJ2-7): AAGVIQSPRHLIKEKRETATLKCYPIPRHDTVYWYQQGPGQDPQFLISFYEKMQSDKGSIPDRFSAQQFSDYHSELNMSSLELGDSALYFCASSIFRDLSPEQYFGPGTRLTVT.